These T cell receptor beta chains were read from a single sample in a study of blood T cell repertoires in COVID-19. The method was immunoSEQ multiplex PCR; TCRdb's version includes in-frame clones alone and lacks a portion of them. The table lists some 490,000 clones, approximately 86% of them singletons. Sample: PBMCs or T cells enriched from blood (not recorded which). The origin of the receptors is a woman aged 55-70 years who had recovered from COVID-19. CDR3s include the opening cysteine and the closing phenylalanine or tryptophan. Part of the rows lack a size; the others show once, few, many or a class for expanded clones.

v_gene,j_gene,abundance,CDR3aa
TRBV21-1,TRBJ2-3,-,CASSKGGVGAGATDTQYF
TRBV6-5,TRBJ2-1,-,CASKVIGVNEQFF
TRBV9,TRBJ2-7,-,CASSSLGTGYDEQYF
TRBV7-9,TRBJ2-1,-,CASSLDSSGGYEQFF
TRBV30,TRBJ2-3,-,CAWTAAGDTQYF
TRBV30,TRBJ1-5,-,CAWTATNSNQPQHF
TRBV6-5,TRBJ2-1,-,CASGLAGWGYNEQFF
TRBV3-1/TRBV3-2,TRBJ2-7,-,CASSQDLGAGPYEQYF
TRBV29-1,TRBJ2-1,few,CSVERTGGNEQFF
TRBV7-8,TRBJ1-1,-,CASSLGGGQTEAFF
TRBV5-1,TRBJ2-3,-,CASSLDGGRDTQYF
TRBV5-1,TRBJ2-1,-,CASMVGTGQNEQFF
TRBV5-5,TRBJ1-1,-,CASSLRTEGTRGTEAFF
TRBV6-1,TRBJ1-3,-,CASSEGGGLTGNTIYF
TRBV10-3,TRBJ2-6,-,CAIRVFRDRSSGANVLTF
TRBV3-1/TRBV3-2,TRBJ1-2,-,CASSQYTGAGYTF
TRBV6-6,TRBJ2-4,-,CASSSPNIQYF
TRBV28,TRBJ2-1,-,CASRPTGTGENEQFF